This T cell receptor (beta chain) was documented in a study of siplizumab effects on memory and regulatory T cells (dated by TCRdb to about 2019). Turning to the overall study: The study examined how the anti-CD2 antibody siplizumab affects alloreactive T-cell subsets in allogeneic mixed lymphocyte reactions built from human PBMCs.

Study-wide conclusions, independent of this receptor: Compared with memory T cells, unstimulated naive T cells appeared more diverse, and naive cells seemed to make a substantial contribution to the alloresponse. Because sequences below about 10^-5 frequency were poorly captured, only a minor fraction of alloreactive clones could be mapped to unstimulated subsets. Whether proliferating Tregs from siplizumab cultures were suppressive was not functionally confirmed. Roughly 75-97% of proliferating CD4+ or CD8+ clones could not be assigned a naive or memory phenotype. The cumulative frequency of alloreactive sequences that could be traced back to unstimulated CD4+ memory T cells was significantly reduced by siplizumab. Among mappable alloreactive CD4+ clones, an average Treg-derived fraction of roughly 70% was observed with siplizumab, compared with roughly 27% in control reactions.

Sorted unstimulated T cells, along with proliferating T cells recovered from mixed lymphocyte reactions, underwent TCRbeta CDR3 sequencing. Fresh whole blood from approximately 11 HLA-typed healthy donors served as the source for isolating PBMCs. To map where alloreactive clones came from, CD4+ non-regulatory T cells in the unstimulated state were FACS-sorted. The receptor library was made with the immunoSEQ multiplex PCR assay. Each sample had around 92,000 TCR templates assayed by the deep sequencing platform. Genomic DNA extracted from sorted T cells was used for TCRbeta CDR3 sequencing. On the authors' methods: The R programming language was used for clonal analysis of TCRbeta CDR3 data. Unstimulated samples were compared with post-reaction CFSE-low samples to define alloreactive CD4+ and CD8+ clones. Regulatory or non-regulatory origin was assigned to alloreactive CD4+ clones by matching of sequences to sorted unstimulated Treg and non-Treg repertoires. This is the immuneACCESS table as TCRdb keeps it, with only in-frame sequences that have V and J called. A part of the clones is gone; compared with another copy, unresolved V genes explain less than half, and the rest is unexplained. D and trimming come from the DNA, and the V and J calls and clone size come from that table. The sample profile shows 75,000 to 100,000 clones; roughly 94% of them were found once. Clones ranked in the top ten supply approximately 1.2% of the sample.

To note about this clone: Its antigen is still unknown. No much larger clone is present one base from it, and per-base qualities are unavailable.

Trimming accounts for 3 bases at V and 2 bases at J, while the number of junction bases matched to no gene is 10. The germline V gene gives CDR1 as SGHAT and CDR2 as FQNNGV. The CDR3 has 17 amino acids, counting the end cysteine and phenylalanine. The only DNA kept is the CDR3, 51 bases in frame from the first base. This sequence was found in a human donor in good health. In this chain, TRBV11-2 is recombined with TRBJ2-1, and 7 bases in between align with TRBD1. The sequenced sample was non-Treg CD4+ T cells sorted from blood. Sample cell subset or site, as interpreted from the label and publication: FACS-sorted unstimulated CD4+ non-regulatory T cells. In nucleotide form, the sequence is TGTGCCAGCAGCTTGCGTCCCGGGACAGTGACCTACAATGAGCAGTTCTTC. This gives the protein CASSLRPGTVTYNEQFF.